Below, 16 T cell receptor beta chains from the same sample are listed, as sequenced in a study of blood T cell repertoires in COVID-19. Method: immunoSEQ multiplex PCR; TCRdb's copy keeps in-frame clones and lacks some. The sample lists roughly 150,000 clones; 70% to 90% were seen once. Sequencing was performed on peripheral blood. Source of these receptors: an elderly woman with COVID-19, enrolled during active disease.

The V gene is TRBV11-2, the J gene TRBJ1-2; 9 positions agree with TRBD1. The CDR3 is made up of 14 amino acids. J gave up 9 bases and V 4 bases, and 9 bases lay outside the gene matches. Germline CDR1 SGHAT, CDR2 FQNNGV. The CDR3 loop reads CASSSIPGQGSYTF. For the CDR3, the DNA is TGTGCCAGCAGCTCCATTCCGGGACAGGGAAGCTACACCTTC.

The chain employs TRBV15 and TRBJ2-7, with 7 positions matching TRBD1. The CDR3 totals 13 residues. Germline CDR1 reads LNHNV; CDR2 reads YYDKDF (reference sequence). V shed 1 base, J shed 4 bases, and the junction held 1 base outside the gene matches. Written as DNA, the CDR3 is TGTGCCACCAGCAGAGCACAGGGGTACGAGCAGTACTTC. Residues: CATSRAQGYEQYF.

The CDR3 here is CASSLDRDTGANVLTF. The CDR3 DNA is TGCGCCAGCAGCTTGGACAGGGACACTGGGGCCAACGTCCTGACTTTC. This chain joins TRBV5-1 and TRBJ2-6, with D tentatively TRBD1 (6 bases). Trimming removed 0 bases from V and 2 bases from J, with 9 bases in between. There are 16 residues in the CDR3. From germline, CDR1 is SGHRS and CDR2 YFSETQ.

The rearrangement uses TRBV28 and TRBJ1-2; D not certain. CDR1 is MDHEN, CDR2 SYDVKM, per germline. Trimming removed 7 bases from V and 2 bases from J, with 14 bases in between. The CDR3 is 14 residues long. CDR3 bases: TGTGCCAGCACCGTGAGATCCCTGAACTATGGCTACACCTTC. Protein: CASTVRSLNYGYTF.

The gene calls are TRBV2 and TRBJ2-1; a weak D match, TRBD1 (6 bases). Germline V gene data show CDR1 as SNHLY and CDR2 as FYNNEI. Trimming took off 4 bases at V and 9 bases at J, with 7 bases between the two ends. CDR3 length: 11 amino acids. In DNA form, the CDR3 reads TGTGCCAGCAGTGTAGGGGGTGAGCAGTTCTTC. This sequence encodes CASSVGGEQFF.

This chain uses TRBV6-4 with TRBJ1-1; 7 bases line up with TRBD1. From germline, CDR1 is MRHNA and CDR2 SNTAGT. The CDR3 spans 13 residues. J gave up 4 bases and V 6 bases, and 5 bases lay outside the gene matches. CDR3: CASSATGVTEAFF. The CDR3 coding sequence is TGTGCCAGCAGCGCTACAGGGGTCACTGAAGCTTTCTTT.

The chain joins TRBV5-1 to TRBJ1-2, with 9 nucleotides matching TRBD1. J lost 2 bases, V lost 4 bases, and 0 bases had no gene match. Germline loops: CDR1 SGHRS, CDR2 YFSETQ. The CDR3 runs 13 residues. DNA of the CDR3: TGCGCCAGCAGCGGACAGGGGAACTATGGCTACACCTTC. Its protein is CASSGQGNYGYTF.

The chain links TRBV5-1 to TRBJ1-1; 9 bases map to TRBD1. V shed 0 bases, J shed 3 bases, and the junction held 3 bases outside the gene matches. Germline V CDR1 and CDR2: SGHRS, YFSETQ. The CDR3 spans 15 residues. For the CDR3, the DNA is TGCGCCAGCAGCTTGGTCGGGGACAGGGACACTGAAGCTTTCTTT. The encoded protein is CASSLVGDRDTEAFF.

The chain recombines TRBV20-1 with TRBJ2-1; 14 nucleotides match TRBD2. The CDR3 length is 14 residues. Germline assignment: CDR1 DFQATT and CDR2 SNEGSKA (reference sequence). Trimming took 6 bases from V and 6 from J; bases not matched to a gene: 4. As DNA, the CDR3 is TGCAGTGCCAGTGGACTAGCGGGAGGCAATGAGCAGTTCTTC. Protein: CSASGLAGGNEQFF.

Details on this clone: Other DNA sequences in this specimen translate into the identical CDR3. The chain is built from TRBV28 and TRBJ1-1, with D maybe TRBD1 (5 bases). V gave up 7 bases and J gave up 0 bases, with 6 bases separating them. This CDR3 comprises 12 residues. Germline lookup yields CDR1 MDHEN and CDR2 SYDVKM. CDR3 in amino acids: CASKGVNTEAFF. DNA of the CDR3: TGTGCCAGCAAAGGGGTGAACACTGAAGCTTTCTTT. The variable domain in full, completed from reference TRBV28 and TRBJ1-1, reads DVKVTQSSRYLVKRTGEKVFLECVQDMDHENMFWYRQDPGLGLRLIYFSYDVKMKEKGDIPEGYSVSREKKERFSLILESASTNQTSMYLCASKGVNTEAFFGQGTRLTVV.

This clone was counted between two and nine times. As DNA, the CDR3 is TGTGCCAGTAGTAGACAAGACAGGGTAGGCAATCAGCCCCAGCATTTT. Translating it yields CASSRQDRVGNQPQHF. J is TRBJ1-5 and V is TRBV19; 7 bases match TRBD1. Germline lookup yields CDR1 LNHDA and CDR2 SQIVND (reference sequence). Trimming at V came to 4 bases and at J to 2 bases, leaving 8 bases not matched to a gene. The CDR3 extends over 16 amino acids.

This clone was seen a single time. The chain uses TRBV29-1 and TRBJ1-1; D is uncertain. CDR1 is SQVTM, CDR2 ANQGSEA, per germline. This CDR3 is 14 amino acids long. Trimming took 5 bases from V and 0 from J, leaving 13 bases between them. This CDR3 reads CSVSKGGMNTEAFF. DNA for the CDR3: TGCAGCGTTAGTAAAGGCGGGATGAACACTGAAGCTTTCTTT.

The chain combines TRBV6-5 with TRBJ2-2; maybe TRBD2 (5 bases). This CDR3 is 14 amino acids long. Germline values: CDR1 MNHEY, CDR2 SVGAGI. Between the trimmed V and J ends, which lost 7 bases and 6 bases, there was a span of 15 bases. This chain's CDR3 is CASTPLLASGELFF. The CDR3 bases are TGTGCCAGCACCCCCCTTCTAGCATCCGGGGAGCTGTTTTTT.

The CDR3 DNA reads as TGCGCCAGCAGCTTGGGTGGGACTAACAATGAGCAGTTCTTC. It codes for CASSLGGTNNEQFF. The genes are TRBV5-1 and TRBJ2-1; TRBD2 matches at 7 bases. Trimming cost V 0 bases and J 5 bases; bases outside gene matches: 2. Germline loops: CDR1 SGHRS, CDR2 YFSETQ. CDR3 length equals 14 residues.

The gene calls are TRBV19 and TRBJ1-5; D may be TRBD1 (6 bases). V was pared by 5 bases and J by 4 bases, with 15 bases between. Germline loops: CDR1 LNHDA, CDR2 SQIVND (reference sequence). The CDR3 runs to 15 residues. Here the CDR3 reads CASSPNFGQNQPQHF. Here the CDR3 DNA reads TGTGCCAGTAGTCCTAACTTTGGACAGAATCAGCCCCAGCATTTT. The full variable domain, its missing parts supplied by reference TRBV19 and TRBJ1-5, is DGGITQSPKYLFRKEGQNVTLSCEQNLNHDAMYWYRQDPGQGLRLIYYSQIVNDFQKGDIAEGYSVSREKKESFPLTVTSAQKNPTAFYLCASSPNFGQNQPQHFGDGTRLSIL.

The V gene is TRBV28, the J gene TRBJ2-1; D possibly corresponds to TRBD2 (6 bases). Germline V CDR1 and CDR2: MDHEN, SYDVKM. CDR3 length: 17 amino acids. The V end lost 0 bases, the J end lost 9 bases, and 21 bases lay between the germline ends. In DNA, the CDR3 is TGTGCCAGCAGTTTATGGGAGGGTAGCGGAGTACAAACTGAGCAGTTCTTC. Its translation: CASSLWEGSGVQTEQFF. The entire variable domain, with the rest obtained from reference TRBV28 and TRBJ2-1, is as follows: DVKVTQSSRYLVKRTGEKVFLECVQDMDHENMFWYRQDPGLGLRLIYFSYDVKMKEKGDIPEGYSVSREKKERFSLILESASTNQTSMYLCASSLWEGSGVQTEQFFGPGTRLTVL.